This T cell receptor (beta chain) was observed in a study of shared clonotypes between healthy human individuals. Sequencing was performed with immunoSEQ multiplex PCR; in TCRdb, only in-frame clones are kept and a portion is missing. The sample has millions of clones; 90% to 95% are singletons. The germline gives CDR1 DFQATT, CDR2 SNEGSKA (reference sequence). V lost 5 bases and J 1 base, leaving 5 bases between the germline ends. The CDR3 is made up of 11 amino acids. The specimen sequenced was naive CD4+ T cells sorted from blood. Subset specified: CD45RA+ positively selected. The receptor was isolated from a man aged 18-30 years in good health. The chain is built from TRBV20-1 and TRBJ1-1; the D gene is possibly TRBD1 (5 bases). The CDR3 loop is CSADRNTEAFF. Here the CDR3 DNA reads TGCAGTGCTGACAGGAACACTGAAGCTTTCTTT.